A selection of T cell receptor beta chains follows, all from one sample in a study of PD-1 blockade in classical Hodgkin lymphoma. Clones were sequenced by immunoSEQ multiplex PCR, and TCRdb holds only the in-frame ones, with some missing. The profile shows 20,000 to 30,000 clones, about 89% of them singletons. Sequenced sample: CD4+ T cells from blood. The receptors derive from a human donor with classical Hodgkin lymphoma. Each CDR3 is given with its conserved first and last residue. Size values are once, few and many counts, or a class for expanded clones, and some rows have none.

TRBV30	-	CAWSVEATRAEAFF
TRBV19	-	CASSPDRGNQPQHF
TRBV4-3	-	CASSQGRAGGLYEQYF
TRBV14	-	CASSQYYEQYF
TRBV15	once	CATSRDKRAEGHEQYF
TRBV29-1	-	CSVEINLAGGYTF
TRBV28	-	CASSLYPNQPQHF
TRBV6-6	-	CASSYSGYNSPLHF
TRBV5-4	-	CASSNKTTAAYTF
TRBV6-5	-	CASSYSSRGPRQYF
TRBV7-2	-	CASRPRDRVLDTGELFF
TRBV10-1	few	CASSESGEDEQYF
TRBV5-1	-	CASSLTSWSNEQFF
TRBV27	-	CASSSIMRLAGAYSYEQYF
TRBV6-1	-	CASTPPGLGNQPQHF
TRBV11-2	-	CASSLDFLDRVPYEQYF
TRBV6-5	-	CASSYPHLYEQYF
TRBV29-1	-	CSVAGWRNADTQYF
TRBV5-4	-	CASSFDRDNTEAFF
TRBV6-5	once	CASAWQLNSPLHF
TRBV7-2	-	CASSPNTDTQYF
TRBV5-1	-	CASGVYEARNEQFF
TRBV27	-	CASSQWGGNIQYF
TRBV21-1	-	CASSKAFPGVRTGRGATDTQYF
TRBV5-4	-	CASSTSQGRETQYF
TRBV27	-	CASSLPDRAPMNTEAFF
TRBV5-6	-	CASSLGDRSPYEQYF
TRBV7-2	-	CASSFGGGPNTGELFF
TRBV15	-	CATSRDGGPYEQYF
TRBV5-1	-	CASSLGGGSYNEQFF
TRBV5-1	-	CASSLGQDNSPLHF
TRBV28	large	CASAQGRGAEQYF
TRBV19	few	CASSIAGVGTDTQYF
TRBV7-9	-	CASTPGATARKGNTDTQYF
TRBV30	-	CAWRTDTYEQYF
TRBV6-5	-	CASSYSGHQETQYF
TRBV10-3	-	CAPSGGQGGVYSNQPQHF
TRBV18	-	CASSRDTEKLFF
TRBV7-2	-	CASSPLSVSSGNTIYF
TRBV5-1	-	CASSATSGVATDTQYF
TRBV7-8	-	CASVGQGISGNTIYF
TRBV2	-	CASRRGPLQEEYF
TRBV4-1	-	CASSPPGGGPEQYF
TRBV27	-	CASSRNPGQRPYEQYF
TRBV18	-	CASSPGTGYYGYTF
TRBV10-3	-	CATSSGGGQETQYF
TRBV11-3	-	CASSLSLGLKTDTQYF
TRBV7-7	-	CASSWEVGYEQYF
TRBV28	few	CASSSPGPNNQPQHF
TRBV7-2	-	CASSRQRSYEQYF
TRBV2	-	CASSEVRTAKTEAFF
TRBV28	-	CASSSRTGWGSYEQYF
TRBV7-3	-	CASSKQGAEKETQYF